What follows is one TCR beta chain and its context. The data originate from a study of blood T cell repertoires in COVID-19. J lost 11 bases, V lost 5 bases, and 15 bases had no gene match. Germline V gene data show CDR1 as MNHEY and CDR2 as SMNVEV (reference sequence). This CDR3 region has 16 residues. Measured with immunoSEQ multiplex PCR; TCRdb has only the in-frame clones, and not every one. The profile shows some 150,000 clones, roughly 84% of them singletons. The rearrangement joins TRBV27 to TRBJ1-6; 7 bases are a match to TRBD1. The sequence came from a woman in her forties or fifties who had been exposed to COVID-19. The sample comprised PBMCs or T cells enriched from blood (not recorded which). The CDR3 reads CASSLTDRAFPAPLHF. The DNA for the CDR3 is TGTGCCAGCAGTCTGACCGACAGGGCTTTCCCTGCACCCCTCCACTTT.